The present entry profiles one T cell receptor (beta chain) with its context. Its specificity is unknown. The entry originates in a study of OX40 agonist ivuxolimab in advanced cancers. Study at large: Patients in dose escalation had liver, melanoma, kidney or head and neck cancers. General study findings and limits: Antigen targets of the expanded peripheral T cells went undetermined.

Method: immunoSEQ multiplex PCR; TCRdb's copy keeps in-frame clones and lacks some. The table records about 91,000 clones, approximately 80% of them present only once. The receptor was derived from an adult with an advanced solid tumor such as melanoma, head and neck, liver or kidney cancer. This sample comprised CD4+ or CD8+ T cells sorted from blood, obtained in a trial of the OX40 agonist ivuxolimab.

CDR3 coding DNA: TGTGCCAGCATCGGCCTAAACCAAGAGACCCAGTACTTC. Translating gives CASIGLNQETQYF. V gene TRBV2 combines with J gene TRBJ2-5; D is unclear. The germline V and J ends were trimmed by 7 bases and 0 bases, with 9 bases remaining between them. The CDR3 totals 13 residues. CDR1 is SNHLY and CDR2 is FYNNEI in the germline V gene.